This entry lists 8 T cell receptor beta chains sequenced from one sample in a study of regulatory T cells in long-lasting Graves disease. Indicated time point: newly diagnosed GD, antithyroid drugs for less than 3 months. The authors made the TCR library using RNA they extracted from PBMCs. Combining iRepertoire HTBI primers with Arm-PCR of CDR3 regions, the authors built TCR beta libraries. In TCRdb, the multiplex PCR reads were re-called with MiXCR into one record per CDR3 protein. The sample consists of 450,000 to 600,000 distinct CDR3 sequences, roughly 13% of them appearing once. The data also belong to a second study, concerning T cells in Graves' hyperthyroidism and ophthalmopathy.

The sequencing here drew on peripheral blood mononuclear cells (PBMCs), taken at new diagnosis, from a patient treated with antithyroid drugs. The receptors shown here come from a man younger than 45 with Graves disease.

At least ten counts were recorded for this clonotype. This chain links TRBV24-1 with TRBJ1-5; TRBD1 matches 9 bases. The V gene's germline CDR1 is KGHDR and CDR2 SFDVKD. V dropped 5 bases and J dropped 5; count of bases not matched to a gene: 3. The CDR3 length is 14 residues. The CDR3 DNA follows: TGTGCCACCAGTGGCGGGGACAGGGATCAGCCCCAGCATTTT. Its translation is CATSGGDRDQPQHF.

There are many counts of this clonotype. The V call is TRBV2, the J call TRBJ1-1; TRBD1 matches 9 bases. Germline CDR1 reads SNHLY; CDR2 reads FYNNEI. V lost 7 bases and J lost 1; bases outside the gene matches: 4. The CDR3 is 14 residues long. For the CDR3, the DNA is TGTGCCAGCATTATGGACAGGGGGAACACTGAAGCTTTCTTT. It yields the protein CASIMDRGNTEAFF.

This clonotype was counted ten times or more. The genes are TRBV6-1 and TRBJ2-7; D gene unclear. From germline, CDR1 is MNHNS and CDR2 SASEGT. The CDR3 has 14 residues. V gave up 10 bases and J gave up 3 bases, with 19 bases separating them. The CDR3 DNA follows: TGTGCCATCCGTGCCCGGTTAGGCCACTACGAGCAGTACTTC. As protein: CAIRARLGHYEQYF.

V and J are TRBV5-1 and TRBJ2-2; TRBD2 matches 12 bases. V shed 3 bases and J 4 bases; nucleotides not matched to a gene: 13. The germline gives CDR1 SGHRS, CDR2 YFSETQ. This CDR3 is built from 19 residues. The CDR3 is CASSYSGPTSGRRTGELFF. For the CDR3, the DNA is TGCGCCAGCAGCTATTCCGGCCCGACTAGCGGGAGACGCACCGGGGAGCTGTTTTTT.

There are many counts of this clonotype. The rearrangement joins TRBV10-3 to TRBJ1-4; D unresolved. Trimming pared 4 bases from V and 5 bases from J, leaving 8 bases between. This CDR3 contains 13 residues. Germline-derived CDR1 and CDR2 are ENHRY and SYGVKD. Here the CDR3 reads CAISGAENEKLFF. The DNA for the CDR3 is TGTGCCATCAGTGGGGCAGAGAATGAAAAACTGTTTTTT.

This clonotype was observed many times. The genes are TRBV12-3 or TRBV12-4 and TRBJ2-1; D possibly corresponds to TRBD2 (6 bases). The CDR3 has 12 residues. Trimming pared 4 bases from V and 7 bases from J, leaving 8 bases between. The CDR3 here is CASSWSGNEQFF. The DNA for the CDR3 is TGTGCCAGCAGTTGGAGCGGGAATGAGCAGTTCTTC.

The table lists this clonotype with a few counts. This rearrangement joins TRBV5-4 to TRBJ2-7; D is perhaps TRBD1 or TRBD2 (5 bases each). CDR3 length equals 15 residues. Per germline, CDR1 SGHNT and CDR2 YYREEE (reference sequence). Deletions cut 0 bases from V and 6 bases from J, with 16 bases between. The CDR3 loop reads CASSLGDLRAGEQYF. DNA for the CDR3: TGTGCCAGCAGCTTGGGGGACCTGAGAGCAGGCGAGCAGTACTTC.

This clonotype was observed at least ten times. The rearrangement joins TRBV2 to TRBJ2-3; 9 bases are shared with TRBD2. The CDR3 loop spans 15 amino acids. Germline CDR1 is SNHLY and CDR2 is FYNNEI. The junction had 4 bases not matched to a gene; V was cut back by 6 bases and J by 0 bases. The CDR3 is CASRTSGTSTDTQYF. CDR3 DNA: TGTGCCAGCAGGACTAGCGGAACTAGCACAGATACGCAGTATTTT.